The sequence of this T cell receptor (beta chain) was determined in a study of blood T cell repertoires in COVID-19 (TCRdb year 2020). With regard to the full study: The collaborator samples originated in the United States, Italy and Spain and spanned the acute and convalescent phases of COVID-19. The material from the prospective study consisted of cDNA or gDNA derived from T cells, B-cell-depleted T cells, or PBMCs. The dataset comprised deeply sampled blood TCRbeta repertoires from subjects exposed to, actively infected with, or recovered from COVID-19. A freely available public database, intended as a resource for researchers studying the immune response to SARS-CoV-2, is where the repertoires were released. The samples were drawn from two sources: the first 160 participants of the ongoing ImmuneRACE study, and some 1,300 subjects contributed by 6 global collaborators. The sample metadata nearly always contained a de-identified subject ID, COVID-19 status, age in years and sex. Where available, HLA class I and class II types were obtained from metadata supplied by the sample provider rather than from assay-based typing.

The immunoSEQ Assay, a bias-controlled multiplex PCR, was used to amplify TCRbeta CDR3 regions from genomic DNA. As for how the authors treated the data: Within the assay, amplification of reference gene primers was used to estimate how many nucleated cells each sample contained. Sequence reads were collapsed and filtered to measure the absolute abundance of every unique TCRbeta CDR3 rearrangement. For each sample, productive Simpson clonality was calculated as the square root of Simpson's diversity index across productive rearrangements. The table comes from immuneACCESS by way of TCRdb, which keeps in-frame sequences with V and J called. Part of the clones is missing from these tables; in studies checked, under half for an unresolved V gene and the rest for unknown reasons. From that table come the V and J calls and clone size; the DNA was used to work out D and trimming. This sample has approximately 130,000 clones in its table, and 84% of those were observed once. Roughly 13% of the sample belongs to the ten largest clones.

The collaborating institutions used their own protocols to collect whole blood in K2EDTA tubes. For TCRbeta analysis, collaborators shipped samples as frozen whole blood, isolated PBMCs, or DNA extracted from either of those sample types. Study-wide findings and limitations: How much clinical and demographic metadata was included differed by source and by participant, and the metadata was provided uncurated.

As regards this clone: What antigen it recognizes has not been identified. Per-base qualities were not stored, and no clone one base away is much larger.

CDR3 length: 13 amino acids, cysteine to phenylalanine. CDR3 DNA only is kept here, 39 bases in frame from base 1. At the junction V is shortened by 1 base and J by 0 bases, with 3 bases in between. As encoded in the germline V gene (reference sequence), CDR1 is SGHNT while CDR2 is YYREEE. Sequencing used peripheral blood. The chain employs TRBV5-4 and TRBJ2-3, with no reliable assignment of the D segment. This receptor was obtained from a human donor in a cohort sampled during active COVID-19. Here the CDR3 is given as CASSLPSTDTQYF. The DNA sequence is TGTGCCAGCAGCTTGCCAAGCACAGATACGCAGTATTTT.